Listed below are T cell receptor beta chains from one sample, sequenced in a study of CD8 T cells in Susac syndrome. TCRdb ran MiXCR on the immunoSEQ multiplex PCR reads and lists one entry per CDR3 protein. The sample gives 150,000 to 200,000 distinct CDR3 sequences, nearly 97% of which show up once; around 0.1% is in the top ten. The sample consisted of CD4+ T cells from PBMCs. Every receptor here comes from a human donor with Susac syndrome. Both conserved end residues are part of each CDR3. The order of the fields is D gene, J gene, clone size, V gene, CDR3 protein, CDR3 DNA. The D gene is left open where the match is weak. The size field is filled for only some rows; it gives once, few, many or a size class.

>NA|TRBJ1-4|NA|TRBV14
CASSQGGLVQYF
TGTGCCAGCAGCCAGGGGGGACTGGTTCAATATTTT
>NA|TRBJ2-1|NA|TRBV20-1
CSARVLAPQYNEQFF
TGCAGTGCTAGAGTCTTGGCTCCCCAATACAATGAGCAGTTCTTC
>TRBD1|TRBJ2-4|once|TRBV6-2/TRBV6-3
CASSYAGQGPKNIQYF
TGTGCCAGCAGTTACGCGGGACAGGGTCCCAAAAACATTCAGTACTTC
>TRBD1|TRBJ1-6|NA|TRBV12-3/TRBV12-4
CASSFSTGGSNSPLHF
TGTGCCAGCAGTTTCTCGACAGGGGGCTCGAATTCACCCCTCCACTTT
>TRBD1|TRBJ1-6|NA|TRBV9
CASSARTGDGSPLHF
TGTGCCAGCAGCGCCAGGACAGGGGACGGTTCACCCCTCCACTTT
>NA|TRBJ2-7|few|TRBV7-3
CASSLLGGTYEQYF
TGTGCCAGCAGCTTATTAGGGGGGACCTACGAGCAGTACTTC
>NA|TRBJ2-5|NA|TRBV5-1
CATARGAEETQYF
TGCGCCACCGCGAGGGGGGCGGAGGAGACCCAGTACTTC
>TRBD2|TRBJ2-5|NA|TRBV12-3/TRBV12-4
CASSPGLAGDQETQYF
TGTGCCAGCAGTCCCGGACTAGCGGGGGACCAAGAGACCCAGTACTTC
>TRBD2|TRBJ2-1|NA|TRBV7-9
CASSLQAGGSDEQFF
TGTGCCAGCAGCTTACAAGCGGGGGGGTCGGATGAGCAGTTCTTC
>NA|TRBJ1-2|NA|TRBV4-3
CASSATTGMRTLGYTF
TGCGCCAGCAGCGCCACGACAGGTATGAGGACGCTCGGCTACACCTTC
>TRBD1|TRBJ1-2|NA|TRBV30
CAWTLRQGATGYTF
TGTGCCTGGACCTTGAGACAGGGGGCAACGGGCTACACCTTC
>NA|TRBJ2-1|NA|TRBV30
CAWSKETARLTRNEQFF
TGTGCCTGGAGTAAAGAAACCGCCCGCCTAACGCGCAATGAGCAGTTCTTC
>TRBD2|TRBJ2-1|NA|TRBV29-1
CSVEEASGAAGQFF
TGCAGCGTTGAGGAGGCTAGCGGGGCCGCCGGGCAGTTCTTC
>NA|TRBJ2-7|NA|TRBV29-1
CSVGPGIFYEQYF
TGCAGCGTTGGACCCGGGATTTTCTACGAGCAGTACTTC
>NA|TRBJ1-5|NA|TRBV6-1
CASSEMGQPQHF
TGTGCCAGCAGTGAAATGGGTCAGCCCCAGCATTTT
>TRBD2|TRBJ2-1|NA|TRBV20-1
CSARDLSGGAHEQFF
TGCAGTGCTAGAGATCTAAGCGGGGGGGCCCATGAGCAGTTCTTC
>TRBD1|TRBJ2-3|NA|TRBV6-5
CASSYQGASTDTQYF
TGTGCCAGCAGTTATCAGGGGGCCAGCACAGATACGCAGTATTTT
>TRBD1|TRBJ1-4|NA|TRBV5-8
CASSFFAGTVNEKLFF
TGTGCCAGCAGCTTTTTCGCCGGGACAGTTAATGAAAAACTGTTTTTT
>NA|TRBJ2-5|NA|TRBV6-5
CASTRTAQETQYF
TGTGCCAGCACCCGGACGGCCCAAGAGACCCAGTACTTC
>NA|TRBJ1-5|NA|TRBV7-2
CASSPRAGGNQPQHF
TGTGCCAGCAGCCCCCGGGCAGGGGGCAATCAGCCCCAGCATTTT